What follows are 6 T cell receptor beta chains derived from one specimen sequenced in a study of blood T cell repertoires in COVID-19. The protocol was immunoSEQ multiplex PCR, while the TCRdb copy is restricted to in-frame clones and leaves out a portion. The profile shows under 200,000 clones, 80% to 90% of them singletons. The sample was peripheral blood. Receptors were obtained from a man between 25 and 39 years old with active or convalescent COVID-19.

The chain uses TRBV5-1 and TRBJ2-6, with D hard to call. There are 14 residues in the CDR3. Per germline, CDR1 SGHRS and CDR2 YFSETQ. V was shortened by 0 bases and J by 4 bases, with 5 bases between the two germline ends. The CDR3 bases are TGCGCCAGCAGCTTGGGGGCAGGGGCCAACGTCCTGACTTTC. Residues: CASSLGAGANVLTF.

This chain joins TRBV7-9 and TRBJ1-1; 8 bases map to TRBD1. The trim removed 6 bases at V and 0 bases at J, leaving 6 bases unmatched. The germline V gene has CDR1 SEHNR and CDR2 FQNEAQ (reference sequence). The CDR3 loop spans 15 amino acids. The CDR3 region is CASSRTGTLNTEAFF. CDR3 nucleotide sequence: TGTGCCAGCAGTAGGACAGGGACCTTGAACACTGAAGCTTTCTTT.

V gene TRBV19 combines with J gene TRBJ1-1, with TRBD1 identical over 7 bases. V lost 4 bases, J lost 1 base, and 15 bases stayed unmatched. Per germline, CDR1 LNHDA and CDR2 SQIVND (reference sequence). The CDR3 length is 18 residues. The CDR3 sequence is CASSKLPGTAHQNTEAFF. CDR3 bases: TGTGCCAGTAGTAAGCTCCCCGGGACAGCACACCAGAACACTGAAGCTTTCTTT. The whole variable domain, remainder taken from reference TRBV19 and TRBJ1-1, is DGGITQSPKYLFRKEGQNVTLSCEQNLNHDAMYWYRQDPGQGLRLIYYSQIVNDFQKGDIAEGYSVSREKKESFPLTVTSAQKNPTAFYLCASSKLPGTAHQNTEAFFGQGTRLTVV.

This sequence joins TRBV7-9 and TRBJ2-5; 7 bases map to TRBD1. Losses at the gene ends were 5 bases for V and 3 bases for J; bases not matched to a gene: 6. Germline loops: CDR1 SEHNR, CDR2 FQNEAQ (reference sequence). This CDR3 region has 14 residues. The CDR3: CASSAGTAKETQYF. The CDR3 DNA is TGTGCCAGCAGCGCCGGGACAGCGAAAGAGACCCAGTACTTC.

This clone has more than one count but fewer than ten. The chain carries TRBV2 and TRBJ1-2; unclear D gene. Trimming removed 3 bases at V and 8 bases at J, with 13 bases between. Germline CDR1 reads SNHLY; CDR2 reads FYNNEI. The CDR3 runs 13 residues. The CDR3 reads CASSDLEGGGYTF. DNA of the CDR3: TGTGCCAGCAGTGATCTTGAGGGCGGGGGCTACACCTTC.

CDR3 in DNA: TGTGCCAGCAGTTTCGACTCCGAGACCCAGTACTTC. It encodes CASSFDSETQYF. This sequence joins TRBV6-2 or TRBV6-3 and TRBJ2-5; the D is unclear. This CDR3 spans 12 amino acids. Germline CDR1 MNHEY, CDR2 SVGEGT. V was clipped by 4 bases and J by 5 bases, with 8 bases between them.